This entry lists 22 T cell receptor beta chains sequenced from one sample in a study of spatial heterogeneity in lung cancer. The sample's time point: sample taken at primary tumor resection. Extraction of whole RNA from tumor, nontumor lung or frozen PBMC preceded unsorted sequencing. TCRdb recomputed calls from the 5' RACE reads with MiXCR, one row per CDR3 protein. The sample carries about 6,900 distinct CDR3 sequences, roughly 4.2% recorded once. Here the sequenced sample was normal lung tissue next to the tumor, taken at surgery. These receptors were collected from a female donor with early-stage non-small cell lung cancer.

This clonotype was detected many times. The library was designed around alpha chains, so this beta chain is a stray read whose abundance carries little weight. J is TRBJ1-2 and V is TRBV11-2; maybe TRBD1 (6 bases). Per germline, CDR1 SGHAT and CDR2 FQNNGV. Trimming stripped 1 base from V and 6 bases from J, with 15 bases between. The CDR3 sequence is 15 residues long. The DNA of the CDR3 is TGTGCCAGCAGCTTAGCGGGGTCAGGGGAAGATGGCTACACCTTC. This sequence encodes CASSLAGSGEDGYTF.

In its sample, this clonotype was seen many times. Because this beta chain is a stray read in a library intended to capture alpha chains, its abundance should not be given much weight. This chain joins TRBV6-6 and TRBJ1-2, with a possible D match to TRBD1 (5 bases). Trimming shortened V by 0 bases and J by 8 bases, and 7 bases separated the two germline ends. The CDR3 length is 12 residues. CDR1 is MNHNY, CDR2 SVGAGI, per germline (reference sequence). The CDR3 is CASSYSPGGYTF. Here the CDR3 DNA reads TGTGCCAGCAGTTACTCCCCAGGGGGCTACACCTTC.

This clonotype was recorded at least ten times. With the library built for alpha chains, this beta chain is off target and its frequency is not meaningful. This chain connects TRBV7-3 to TRBJ2-3, with D perhaps being TRBD1 or TRBD2 (5 bases each). Germline V gene sequence: CDR1 SGHTA, CDR2 FQGTGA. V was cut by 5 bases and J by 6 bases, with 15 bases left in between. The CDR3 runs to 14 residues. The CDR3 loop reads CASSLSRGMDTQYF. The CDR3 coding sequence is TGTGCCAGCAGCCTCTCCCGGGGCATGGATACGCAGTATTTT.

The table lists this clonotype with many counts. This beta chain came through as a stray read in a library set up for alpha chains, and its size says little. The gene calls are TRBV7-9 and TRBJ2-1, with 8 bases matching TRBD2. J was trimmed by 3 bases and V by 1 base; bases with no gene match: 8. Germline V gene lookup returns CDR1 SEHNR and CDR2 FQNEAQ (reference sequence). CDR3 length: 17 amino acids. CDR3 sequence: CASSLDFGGGNYNEQFF. DNA of the CDR3: TGTGCCAGCAGCTTAGACTTCGGCGGGGGGAACTACAATGAGCAGTTCTTC.

This clonotype was recorded at least ten times. This beta chain represents an off-target read in a library built for alpha chains; its size is of limited meaning. The chain couples TRBV20-1 to TRBJ2-7; a possible D gene is TRBD2 (7 bases). The V end was cut by 3 bases, the J end by 2 bases, with 17 bases between. The CDR3 extends over 15 amino acids. From germline, CDR1 is DFQATT and CDR2 SNEGSKA (reference sequence). CDR3 DNA: TGCAGTGCTAGTCCTAGGCGGGGGCAACCCTACGAGCAGTACTTC. This translates into CSASPRRGQPYEQYF.

In its sample, this clonotype was seen many times. This beta chain represents an off-target read in a library built for alpha chains; its size is of limited meaning. This chain uses TRBV4-3 with TRBJ1-4; 9 bases align to TRBD1. Trimming removed 11 bases from V and 1 base from J; junction bases left unmatched: 8. From germline, CDR1 is LGHNA and CDR2 YSLEER. The CDR3 has 15 residues. The CDR3 region is CASGGQGQTNEKLFF. The CDR3 bases are TGCGCCTCCGGGGGACAGGGTCAAACTAATGAAAAACTGTTTTTT.

By frequency in the sample, this clonotype is medium-sized. This beta chain is a stray read from a library made for alpha chains; its abundance is not meaningful. V gene TRBV7-9 combines with J gene TRBJ2-1; no clear D gene. The length of the CDR3 is 13 residues. Trimming left V 2 bases short and J 4 bases short, with 6 bases between. Germline V gene sequence: CDR1 SEHNR, CDR2 FQNEAQ (reference sequence). In DNA form, the CDR3 reads TGTGCCAGCAGCTTACTGGGGTACAATGAGCAGTTCTTC. It is translated as CASSLLGYNEQFF.

By its share, this clonotype is medium-sized (0.01 to 0.1%). This beta chain is off target for a library built for alpha chains, so its abundance means little. The chain combines TRBV6-5 with TRBJ2-5; D uncertain. The CDR3 runs 13 residues. Germline assignment: CDR1 MNHEY and CDR2 SVGAGI. The germline V and J ends were trimmed by 6 bases and 4 bases, with 12 bases remaining between them. CDR3 region: CASSILGSETQYF. For the CDR3, the DNA is TGTGCCAGCAGCATATTGGGGTCAGAGACCCAGTACTTC.

This clonotype was observed at least ten times. Since it is a stray read in a library aimed at alpha chains, this beta chain has a size that is not meaningful. V is TRBV27 and J is TRBJ1-5; D is undetermined. Germline-derived CDR1 and CDR2 are MNHEY and SMNVEV (reference sequence). V lost 0 bases, J lost 10 bases, and 13 bases lay in between. CDR3 length equals 14 residues. CDR3 coding DNA: TGTGCCAGCAGTTTATCAGCGAGGAATTCCCCCCAGCATTTT. Encoded protein: CASSLSARNSPQHF.

A word on this clonotype: This beta chain represents an off-target read in a library built for alpha chains; its size is of limited meaning. V usage is TRBV5-1 and J usage is TRBJ2-5; 7 bases map to TRBD2. The CDR3 spans 15 residues. Unmatched junction bases numbered 9, after V lost 2 bases and J lost 5 bases. Looked up from germline, CDR1 is SGHRS and CDR2 is YFSETQ. DNA for the CDR3: TGCGCCAGCAGCTTAATGAGCGGGGTTGCGGAGACCCAGTACTTC. The encoded protein is CASSLMSGVAETQYF.

This clonotype is medium-sized. Found in a library prepared for alpha chains, this beta chain is an off-target read, and its abundance has little meaning. The chain is built from TRBV10-3 and TRBJ1-2, with 9 nucleotides matching TRBD1. With 2 bases clipped from V and 0 bases from J, the junction kept 1 base outside the gene matches. The CDR3 spans 15 residues. Germline assignment: CDR1 ENHRY and CDR2 SYGVKD. The DNA of the CDR3 is TGTGCCATCAGTGAGGGGACAGGGCCTAACTATGGCTACACCTTC. The encoded protein is CAISEGTGPNYGYTF.

This clonotype is categorized as medium-sized. A library prepared for alpha chains yielded this beta chain as an off-target read; its size is of little meaning. This chain's CDR3 is CASSQVIQRGTTGELFF. CDR3 bases: TGCGCCAGCAGCCAAGTTATCCAGCGGGGGACCACCGGGGAGCTGTTTTTT. V usage is TRBV4-3 and J usage is TRBJ2-2, with 8 bases identical to TRBD2. The germline gives CDR1 LGHNA, CDR2 YSLEER. The CDR3 contains 17 residues. With V trimmed by 1 base and J by 4 bases, 8 bases remained unmatched.

Ten or more counts support this clonotype. This beta chain is off target for a library built for alpha chains, so its abundance means little. The gene calls are TRBV5-4 and TRBJ2-4; 8 positions agree with TRBD1. This CDR3 is built from 15 residues. Germline V lookup: CDR1 SGHNT, CDR2 YYREEE (reference sequence). V shed 1 base, J shed 5 bases, and the junction held 5 bases outside the gene matches. CDR3 sequence: CASSLRSQGENIQYF. CDR3 in DNA: TGTGCCAGCAGCTTGCGGTCACAGGGGGAAAACATTCAGTACTTC.

Ten or more counts support this clonotype. In a library made to pick up alpha chains, this beta chain is a stray read with a size that means little. This chain uses TRBV28 with TRBJ2-1; possible D gene TRBD2, 5 bases. This CDR3 spans 15 amino acids. Germline values: CDR1 MDHEN, CDR2 SYDVKM. Trimming cost V 5 bases and J 8 bases, with 19 bases left between them. CDR3 amino acids: CASSIPGLAEDEQFF. The CDR3 DNA is TGTGCCAGCAGTATTCCTGGCCTAGCAGAGGATGAGCAGTTCTTC.

Many counts were recorded for this clonotype. This beta chain represents an off-target read in a library built for alpha chains; its size is of limited meaning. This chain joins TRBV3-1 and TRBJ1-1, with D uncertain. CDR1 is LGHDT and CDR2 is YNNKEL in the germline V gene (reference sequence). The CDR3 is made up of 17 amino acids. The V end was cut by 8 bases, the J end by 0 bases, with 22 bases between. CDR3 loop: CASAVGVPGAMNTEAFF. The CDR3 DNA reads as TGTGCCAGCGCCGTTGGAGTACCGGGAGCCATGAACACTGAAGCTTTCTTT.

This clonotype was seen at least ten times. This beta chain is a stray sequence in a library constructed for alpha chains; its clone size is not meaningful. The J gene is TRBJ1-5, the V gene TRBV9; D not certain. Germline CDR1 SGDLS, CDR2 YYNGEE. The CDR3 length is 17 residues. The germline V and J ends were trimmed by 0 bases and 4 bases, with 17 bases remaining between them. Written as DNA, the CDR3 is TGTGCCAGCAGCGTAGGAGAAGACTCGGTTGGAAATCAGCCCCAGCATTTT. Protein product: CASSVGEDSVGNQPQHF.

This clonotype has ten or more counts. This beta chain is a stray read from a library made for alpha chains; its abundance is not meaningful. This chain connects TRBV20-1 to TRBJ1-2; 7 bases are shared with TRBD1. Germline V gene data show CDR1 as DFQATT and CDR2 as SNEGSKA (reference sequence). The CDR3 totals 11 residues. Trimming took 4 bases from V and 8 from J; bases not matched to a gene: 4. The CDR3 DNA reads TGCAGTGCTACTACAGGGGTCGGCTACACCTTC. The encoded protein is CSATTGVGYTF.

By share, this clonotype ranks as medium-sized. This beta chain is an unintended read in a library built for alpha chains; its size means little. The chain is built from TRBV2 and TRBJ2-5; D may be TRBD1 or TRBD2 (6 bases each). The CDR3 totals 12 residues. V lost 7 bases and J 5 bases, leaving 11 bases between the germline ends. Germline-derived CDR1 and CDR2 are SNHLY and FYNNEI. CDR3 loop: CASKGGLETQYF. CDR3 bases: TGTGCCAGCAAGGGGGGCCTGGAGACCCAGTACTTC.

This clonotype was detected many times. In a library made to pick up alpha chains, this beta chain is a stray read with a size that means little. The V gene is TRBV20-1, the J gene TRBJ2-5, with D perhaps matching TRBD2 (5 bases). Germline lookup yields CDR1 DFQATT and CDR2 SNEGSKA (reference sequence). CDR3 length equals 13 residues. Trimming cost V 0 bases and J 4 bases, with 9 bases left between them. The CDR3 nucleotides are TGCAGTGCTAGAGACGTCGGGGTAGAGACCCAGTACTTC. Translation gives CSARDVGVETQYF.

By frequency in the sample, this clonotype is large. As an off-target read in a library built for alpha chains, this beta chain has a frequency of little significance. This rearrangement joins TRBV28 to TRBJ1-1; the D gene is possibly TRBD1 (5 bases). In germline, CDR1 is MDHEN, CDR2 SYDVKM. The CDR3 has 15 residues. Trimming took off 5 bases at V and 1 base at J, with 14 bases between the two ends. The CDR3: CASSPRTFENTEAFF. DNA of the CDR3: TGTGCCAGCAGTCCACGGACATTTGAGAACACTGAAGCTTTCTTT.

This clonotype ranks as medium-sized (0.01 to 0.1%). Little can be read into the size of this beta chain, an off-target read in a library designed for alpha chains. The chain is built from TRBV29-1 and TRBJ2-1; D not resolved. CDR1 is SQVTM, CDR2 ANQGSEA, per germline. The CDR3 consists of 12 residues. V was cut by 5 bases and J by 5 bases, with 10 bases left in between. CDR3 in amino acids: CSVLKANNEQFF. The CDR3 nucleotides read TGCAGCGTTCTTAAGGCAAACAATGAGCAGTTCTTC.

This clonotype was counted at least ten times. This beta chain slipped into a library made for alpha chains as a stray read, so its size is not meaningful. The V call is TRBV6-2 or TRBV6-3, the J call TRBJ2-1; TRBD2 aligns across 12 bases. CDR3 length equals 19 residues. The junction had 8 bases not matched to a gene; V was cut back by 2 bases and J by 0 bases. Germline CDR1 is MNHEY and CDR2 is SVGEGT. This CDR3 is CASSYRDPSGGASYNEQFF. As DNA, the CDR3 is TGTGCCAGCAGTTACCGGGACCCTAGCGGGGGGGCCTCCTACAATGAGCAGTTCTTC.